Below, 11 T cell receptor beta chains from the same sample are listed, as sequenced in a study of beta chain features in type 1 diabetes (dated by TCRdb to 2017 to 2018). What the work shows at the level of the full study, not this receptor alone: In all four CD4+ subsets, TCRB CDR3 length was moderately but significantly shorter in type 1 diabetes patients.

No cognate antigen is known for these TCRs. Library construction relied on the immunoSEQ multiplex PCR assay. All of the isolated RNA was reverse transcribed with the High Capacity cDNA Reverse Transcription Kit, so expressed TCRB transcripts were sequenced. The immuneACCESS repertoire file appears here via TCRdb, limited to in-frame rearrangements. These files lack a portion of the clones; in checked studies, under half of the deficit traces to unresolved V genes, and the cause of the others is not known. The sample table records 640,000 or so clones; roughly 13% of these occur just once. Less than 0.025% of the sample goes to the ten largest clones. The sequencing input was naive CD4+ T cells from blood. Explained via the paper, the cell subset or site label denotes: true naive CD4+ T cells. The receptors were gathered from a man in his late teens or twenties with type 1 diabetes.

The chain joins TRBV9 to TRBJ1-4; D ambiguous. The V gene's germline CDR1 is SGDLS and CDR2 YYNGEE. V was shortened by 2 bases and J by 0 bases, with 8 bases between the two germline ends. CDR3 length: 15 amino acids. The CDR3 bases are TGTGCCAGCAGCGTCACTCCCGCAACTAATGAAAAACTGTTTTTT. Amino acid sequence: CASSVTPATNEKLFF.

There are a few counts of this clone. The chain carries TRBV4-2 and TRBJ1-2, with D perhaps TRBD1 (6 bases). Germline CDR1 LGHNA, CDR2 YNFKEQ. Between the trimmed V and J ends, which lost 0 bases and 4 bases, there was a span of 9 bases. The CDR3 is 14 amino acids. CDR3 region: CASSQDPRGYGYTF. The DNA for the CDR3 is TGTGCCAGCAGCCAAGATCCCAGGGGCTATGGCTACACCTTC.

This clone was detected only a few times. The sample contains more than one DNA sequence encoding this CDR3. This chain links TRBV7-2 with TRBJ1-5; the match to TRBD1 covers 7 bases. CDR1 and CDR2 from the germline V gene are SGHTA and FQGNSA. Germline trimming cut 4 bases from V and 1 base from J; bases unmatched to any gene: 4. The CDR3 has 15 amino acids. In DNA, the CDR3 is TGTGCCAGCAGCTGGGCAGGGGGAAGCAATCAGCCCCAGCATTTT. It specifies CASSWAGGSNQPQHF.

This clone was recorded a few times. This chain links TRBV5-1 with TRBJ2-1, with unresolved D. The V gene's germline CDR1 is SGHRS and CDR2 YFSETQ. This CDR3 is built from 15 residues. Between the trimmed V and J ends, which lost 4 bases and 0 bases, there was a span of 11 bases. The CDR3 reads CASSPPRSSYNEQFF. For the CDR3, the DNA is TGCGCCAGCAGCCCCCCAAGGAGCTCCTACAATGAGCAGTTCTTC.

The table lists this clone with a few counts. The chain combines TRBV7-6 with TRBJ1-6; D unclear. This CDR3 has 14 amino acids. V was cut by 1 base and J by 6 bases, with 7 bases left in between. CDR1 and CDR2 (germline): SGHVS, FNYEAQ. This CDR3 is CASSLGQVNSPLHF. CDR3 nucleotide sequence: TGTGCCAGCAGCTTAGGACAAGTTAATTCACCCCTCCACTTT. The whole variable domain, remainder taken from reference TRBV7-6 and TRBJ1-6, is GAGVSQSPRYKVTKRGQDVALRCDPISGHVSLYWYRQALGQGPEFLTYFNYEAQQDKSGLPNDRFSAERPEGSISTLTIQRTEQRDSAMYRCASSLGQVNSPLHFGNGTRLTVT.

The chain links TRBV6-5 to TRBJ2-3; D not certain. Germline V gene sequence: CDR1 MNHEY, CDR2 SVGAGI. The length of the CDR3 is 13 residues. Trimming took off 8 bases at V and 7 bases at J, with 16 bases between the two ends. The CDR3 reads CASGGVGPYTQYF. DNA of the CDR3: TGTGCCAGCGGCGGCGTCGGACCATATACGCAGTATTTT.

This clone has only a few counts. The CDR3 sequence is CASSRRGVGSNQPQHF. The DNA for the CDR3 is TGTGCCAGCAGCCGGCGTGGGGTCGGGAGCAATCAGCCCCAGCATTTT. The chain is built from TRBV5-6 and TRBJ1-5; D gene unclear. Per the germline V gene, CDR1 is SGHDT and CDR2 is YYEEEE. There are 16 residues in the CDR3. Trimming took 4 bases from V and 1 from J, leaving 15 bases between them. Complete variable domain (other parts from reference TRBV5-6 and TRBJ1-5): DAGVTQSPTHLIKTRGQQVTLRCSPKSGHDTVSWYQQALGQGPQFIFQYYEEEERQRGNFPDRFSGHQFPNYSSELNVNALLLGDSALYLCASSRRGVGSNQPQHFGDGTRLSIL.

This clone was seen more than once but under ten times. The rearrangement uses TRBV9 and TRBJ2-3; no clear D gene. The length of the CDR3 is 14 residues. Looked up from germline, CDR1 is SGDLS and CDR2 is YYNGEE. Trimming cost V 0 bases and J 4 bases, with 9 bases left between them. The CDR3 is CASSVATGADTQYF. The DNA for the CDR3 is TGTGCCAGCAGCGTAGCGACGGGCGCAGATACGCAGTATTTT.

This clone has only a few counts. The genes are TRBV29-1 and TRBJ2-5, with TRBD1 matching 12 bases. Germline-derived CDR1 and CDR2 are SQVTM and ANQGSEA. Trimming removed 6 bases from V and 4 bases from J; junction bases left unmatched: 9. This CDR3 has 15 residues. The CDR3 DNA reads as TGCAGCGTCTCTGCCGGGACAGGGGGCGGAGAGACCCAGTACTTC. Protein sequence: CSVSAGTGGGETQYF.

In this sample, this clone turned up a few times. This chain links TRBV19 with TRBJ2-3; weak D call: TRBD2 (5 bases). The CDR3 extends over 16 amino acids. The V gene's germline CDR1 is LNHDA and CDR2 SQIVND (reference sequence). Trimming cost V 9 bases and J 2 bases, with 21 bases left between them. The CDR3 coding sequence is TGTGCCAGCAAGAGGACGACGGTGACTATCACAGATACGCAGTATTTT. Encoded protein: CASKRTTVTITDTQYF.

This sequence joins TRBV6-6 and TRBJ2-4; D unresolved. The germline gives CDR1 MNHNY, CDR2 SVGAGI (reference sequence). V was shortened by 5 bases and J by 5 bases, with 10 bases between the two germline ends. This CDR3 is built from 13 residues. CDR3 in amino acids: CASSLGRENIQYF. The DNA of the CDR3 is TGTGCCAGCAGTCTCGGTAGGGAAAACATTCAGTACTTC.